This TCR beta chain was documented in a study of beta chain features in type 1 diabetes. The entirety of the isolated RNA underwent reverse transcription, so expressed TCRB transcripts were sequenced. The protocol was immunoSEQ multiplex PCR, while the TCRdb copy is restricted to in-frame clones and leaves out a portion. Counted here are fewer than 400,000 clones, 6.5% to 10% occurring once; the ten biggest clones make up approximately 0.47%. The CDR3 consists of 18 residues. Germline V gives CDR1 LNHNV, CDR2 YYDKDF (reference sequence). Germline trimming cut 0 bases from V and 5 bases from J; bases unmatched to any gene: 12.

Sequenced input: central memory CD4+ T cells from blood. The receptor was derived from a woman under 30 in good health. The chain is built from TRBV15 and TRBJ2-5, with 10 bases aligning to TRBD2. As DNA, the CDR3 is TGTGCCACCAGCAGAGATTATACAGCGGGAGGGGGCCGGGAGACCCAGTACTTC. Amino acids: CATSRDYTAGGGRETQYF.